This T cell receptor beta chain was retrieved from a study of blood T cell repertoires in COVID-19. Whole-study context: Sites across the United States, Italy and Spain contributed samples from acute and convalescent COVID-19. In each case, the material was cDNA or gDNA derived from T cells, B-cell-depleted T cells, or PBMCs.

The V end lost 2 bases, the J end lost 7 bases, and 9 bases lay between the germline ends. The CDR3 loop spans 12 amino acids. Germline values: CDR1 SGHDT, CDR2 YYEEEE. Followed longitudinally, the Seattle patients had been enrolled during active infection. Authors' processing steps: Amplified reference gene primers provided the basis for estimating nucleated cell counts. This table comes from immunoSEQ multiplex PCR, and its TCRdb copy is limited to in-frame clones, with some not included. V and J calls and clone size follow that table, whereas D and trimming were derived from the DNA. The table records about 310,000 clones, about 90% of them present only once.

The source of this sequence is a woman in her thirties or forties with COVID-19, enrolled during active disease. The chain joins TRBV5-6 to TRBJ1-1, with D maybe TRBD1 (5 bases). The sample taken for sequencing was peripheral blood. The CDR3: CASSFLDSEAFF. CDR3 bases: TGTGCCAGCAGCTTCCTTGACAGTGAAGCTTTCTTT.